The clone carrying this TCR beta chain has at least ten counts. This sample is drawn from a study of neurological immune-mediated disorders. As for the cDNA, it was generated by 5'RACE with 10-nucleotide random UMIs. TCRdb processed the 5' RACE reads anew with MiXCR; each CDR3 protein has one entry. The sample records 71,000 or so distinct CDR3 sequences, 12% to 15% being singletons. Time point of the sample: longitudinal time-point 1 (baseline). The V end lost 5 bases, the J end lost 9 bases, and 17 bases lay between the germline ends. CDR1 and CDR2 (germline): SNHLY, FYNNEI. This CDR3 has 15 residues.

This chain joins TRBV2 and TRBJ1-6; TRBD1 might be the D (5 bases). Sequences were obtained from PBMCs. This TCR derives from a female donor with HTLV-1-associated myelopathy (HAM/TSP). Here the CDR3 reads CASSRSRDPSSPLHF. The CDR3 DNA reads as TGTGCCAGCAGTAGAAGCCGGGACCCAAGTTCACCCCTCCACTTT.